Following are 22 T cell receptor beta chains from one sample sequenced in a study of blood T cell repertoires in COVID-19 (dated by TCRdb to 2018 to 2021). The library was built by means of the immunoSEQ multiplex PCR assay. Imported from immuneACCESS, the table was reduced by TCRdb to in-frame sequences with V and J called. These copies leave out some clones; in studies compared against another copy, an unresolved V gene accounts for under half, and the cause of the remainder is not known. The sample table holds approximately 670,000 clones, of which 90% were seen once. The top ten hold over 0.2% of the sample. Specimen: peripheral blood. Every receptor here comes from a woman under 30 with acute or convalescent COVID-19.

This sequence joins TRBV5-6 and TRBJ1-5; maybe TRBD1 (5 bases). Germline values: CDR1 SGHDT, CDR2 YYEEEE. The CDR3 sequence is 13 residues long. Trimming pared 3 bases from V and 5 bases from J, leaving 9 bases between. CDR3 sequence reads: CASSSGGDQPQHF. The DNA of the CDR3 is TGTGCCAGCAGCTCCGGAGGGGATCAGCCCCAGCATTTT.

V gene TRBV3-1 (or the pseudogene TRBV3-2) combines with J gene TRBJ1-1; 7 bases are a match to TRBD1. The CDR3 is made up of 15 amino acids. Germline values: CDR1 LGHDT, CDR2 YNNKEL (reference sequence). V lost 3 bases to trimming and J lost 5 bases; unmatched junction nucleotides: 9. DNA of the CDR3: TGTGCCAGCAGCCAGGACAGACAGGGTCTGACTGAAGCTTTCTTT. Amino acid sequence: CASSQDRQGLTEAFF.

The J gene is TRBJ2-2, the V gene TRBV29-1; D gene ambiguous. Germline loops: CDR1 SQVTM, CDR2 ANQGSEA. V lost 3 bases to trimming and J lost 1 base, with 3 bases between them. CDR3 length: 12 residues. DNA for the CDR3: TGCAGCGTTGACGGGAACACCGGGGAGCTGTTTTTT. It is translated as CSVDGNTGELFF.

CDR3 residues: CAGRRTGGADTEAFF. Written as DNA, the CDR3 is TGTGCCGGCCGTAGGACAGGGGGAGCGGACACTGAAGCTTTCTTT. V gene TRBV7-2 combines with J gene TRBJ1-1; TRBD1 aligns across 10 bases. Germline V CDR1 and CDR2: SGHTA, FQGNSA. J gave up 3 bases and V 11 bases, and 12 bases lay outside the gene matches. The CDR3 has 15 residues.

This chain's CDR3 is CASSEGRKAFF. The DNA for the CDR3 is TGTGCCAGCAGTGAAGGGCGGAAGGCTTTCTTT. The V call is TRBV6-1, the J call TRBJ1-1; D gene unclear. Germline V gene data show CDR1 as MNHNS and CDR2 as SASEGT. CDR3 length: 11 residues. The V end lost 1 base, the J end lost 11 bases, and 8 bases lay between the germline ends.

This sequence joins TRBV15 and TRBJ1-3; D is possibly TRBD1 (5 bases). V was trimmed by 0 bases and J by 0 bases, leaving 12 bases between them. This CDR3 has 17 residues. Germline assignment: CDR1 LNHNV and CDR2 YYDKDF (reference sequence). For the CDR3, the DNA is TGTGCCACCAGCAGAGATTGGCAGGGAAACTCTGGAAACACCATATATTTT. This gives the protein CATSRDWQGNSGNTIYF. Drawing the rest from reference TRBV15 and TRBJ1-3, the complete variable domain is DAMVIQNPRYQVTQFGKPVTLSCSQTLNHNVMYWYQQKSSQAPKLLFHYYDKDFNNEADTPDNFQSRRPNTSFCFLDIRSPGLGDTAMYLCATSRDWQGNSGNTIYFGEGSWLTVV.

V usage is TRBV4-1 and J usage is TRBJ1-6, with 8 bases lining up with TRBD1. Germline V gene data show CDR1 as MGHRA and CDR2 as YSYEKL. The CDR3 is made up of 15 amino acids. The J segment lost 9 bases and the V segment lost 1 base, leaving 5 bases of the junction unmatched. The CDR3 loop reads CASSQGTGQTSPLHF. In DNA form, the CDR3 reads TGCGCCAGCAGCCAAGGGACAGGGCAGACTTCACCCCTCCACTTT.

Notes on this clone: The same CDR3 can be traced to other DNA sequences in this sample. The chain employs TRBV29-1 and TRBJ2-1; no firm D call. The CDR3 has 13 residues. V lost 5 bases and J 0 bases, leaving 8 bases between the germline ends. The V gene's germline CDR1 is SQVTM and CDR2 ANQGSEA. CDR3 DNA: TGCAGCGTTTCGGGTGGCTCCTACAATGAGCAGTTCTTC. Amino acid sequence: CSVSGGSYNEQFF.

The rearrangement links TRBV5-1 to TRBJ2-7, with TRBD2 matching 7 bases. The CDR3 runs to 17 residues. The germline CDR1 and CDR2 sequences are SGHRS and YFSETQ. With V trimmed by 4 bases and J by 2 bases, 15 bases remained unmatched. In nucleotides, the CDR3 is TGCGCCAGCAGCCCAAGGACGGCCGGGGGGTTTCCCTACGAGCAGTACTTC. It yields the protein CASSPRTAGGFPYEQYF. The full variable domain, its missing parts supplied by reference TRBV5-1 and TRBJ2-7, is KAGVTQTPRYLIKTRGQQVTLSCSPISGHRSVSWYQQTPGQGLQFLFEYFSETQRNKGNFPGRFSGRQFSNSRSEMNVSTLELGDSALYLCASSPRTAGGFPYEQYFGPGTRLTVT.

The chain is built from TRBV9 and TRBJ2-7, with a weak D call TRBD2 (6 bases). V shed 3 bases and J shed 6 bases, with 10 bases lying between them. Per germline, CDR1 SGDLS and CDR2 YYNGEE. The CDR3 extends over 12 amino acids. CDR3 DNA: TGTGCCAGCAGCGCCGCGGGAAGCGAGCAGTACTTC. It yields the protein CASSAAGSEQYF.

This chain uses TRBV19 with TRBJ1-1; D might be TRBD1 (6 bases). From germline, CDR1 is LNHDA and CDR2 SQIVND (reference sequence). The CDR3 consists of 14 residues. V lost 4 bases to trimming and J lost 6 bases, with 15 bases between them. CDR3 coding DNA: TGTGCCAGTAGTACATACAGGGAACTGCCTGAAGCTTTCTTT. It codes for CASSTYRELPEAFF.

The genes are TRBV24-1 and TRBJ2-3; D perhaps matches TRBD2 (5 bases). This CDR3 region has 15 residues. Germline V gene lookup returns CDR1 KGHDR and CDR2 SFDVKD. V lost 1 base and J lost 1, with 8 bases in between. CDR3 region: CATSDFGRGTDTQYF. Written as DNA, the CDR3 is TGTGCCACCAGTGATTTTGGGCGGGGCACAGATACGCAGTATTTT.

This chain uses TRBV27 with TRBJ2-1; D gene ambiguous. Trimming took 4 bases from V and 4 from J, leaving 11 bases between them. The CDR3 extends over 14 amino acids. Germline-derived CDR1 and CDR2 are MNHEY and SMNVEV (reference sequence). The CDR3 DNA reads as TGTGCCAGCAGTTCGACTGTGGTATACAATGAGCAGTTCTTC. This codes for CASSSTVVYNEQFF.

The chain recombines TRBV5-1 with TRBJ1-1, with D maybe TRBD1 (5 bases). Germline loops: CDR1 SGHRS, CDR2 YFSETQ. The ends were cut back, 7 bases at V and 3 bases at J, with 16 bases in the middle. This CDR3 comprises 14 residues. The CDR3 reads CASHPWGGYTEAFF. Here the CDR3 DNA reads TGCGCCAGCCACCCGTGGGGGGGATACACTGAAGCTTTCTTT.

About this clone itself: Other DNA sequences within the sample encode an identical CDR3. This sequence joins TRBV3-1 (or the pseudogene TRBV3-2) and TRBJ2-7; D ambiguous. CDR3 length: 11 residues. Germline CDR1 and CDR2: LGHDT and YNNKEL (reference sequence). Trimming shortened V by 3 bases and J by 3 bases, and 3 bases separated the two germline ends. CDR3 sequence reads: CASSHSYEQYF. DNA of the CDR3: TGTGCCAGCAGCCATAGCTACGAGCAGTACTTC.

The rearrangement links TRBV5-1 to TRBJ2-2; possible D gene TRBD1, 6 bases. CDR3 length: 16 amino acids. Trimming left V 3 bases short and J 1 base short, with 13 bases between. Germline assignment: CDR1 SGHRS and CDR2 YFSETQ. Here the CDR3 reads CASSWPGAGNTGELFF. The CDR3 DNA reads as TGCGCCAGCAGCTGGCCAGGGGCGGGGAACACCGGGGAGCTGTTTTTT. The variable domain in full, completed from reference TRBV5-1 and TRBJ2-2, reads KAGVTQTPRYLIKTRGQQVTLSCSPISGHRSVSWYQQTPGQGLQFLFEYFSETQRNKGNFPGRFSGRQFSNSRSEMNVSTLELGDSALYLCASSWPGAGNTGELFFGEGSRLTVL.

The J gene is TRBJ1-1, the V gene TRBV11-2, with D unclear. V lost 4 bases to trimming and J lost 1 base, with 13 bases between them. The CDR3 has 15 amino acids. Germline assignment: CDR1 SGHAT and CDR2 FQNNGV. In nucleotides, the CDR3 is TGTGCCAGCAGCTCCCGCTCCCGACAGAACACTGAAGCTTTCTTT. Protein sequence: CASSSRSRQNTEAFF.

The V and J genes are TRBV24-1 and TRBJ2-2; 7 bases align to TRBD1. The junction had 8 bases not matched to a gene; V was cut back by 4 bases and J by 10 bases. The CDR3 spans 14 residues. In germline, CDR1 is KGHDR, CDR2 SFDVKD. CDR3: CATSDLTGSEELFF. The CDR3 DNA is TGTGCCACCAGTGACCTGACAGGGTCCGAGGAGCTGTTTTTT.

V and J are TRBV7-2 and TRBJ2-3; the match to TRBD2 covers 9 bases. CDR1 is SGHTA and CDR2 is FQGNSA in the germline V gene. The CDR3 sequence is 19 residues long. Losses at the gene ends were 0 bases for V and 2 bases for J; bases not matched to a gene: 12. The CDR3: CASSLAHSLLAGFTDTQYF. In DNA form, the CDR3 reads TGTGCCAGCAGCTTAGCCCACTCACTTCTAGCGGGGTTCACAGATACGCAGTATTTT.

The chain couples TRBV5-1 to TRBJ2-2, with 8 bases aligning to TRBD1. Losses at the gene ends were 5 bases for V and 7 bases for J; bases not matched to a gene: 4. Germline CDR1 reads SGHRS; CDR2 reads YFSETQ. The CDR3 is 13 residues long. CDR3 bases: TGCGCCAGCAGGGCCGGACAGGGCGGGGAGCTGTTTTTT. This encodes CASRAGQGGELFF. Full variable domain (rest looked up from reference TRBV5-1 and TRBJ2-2): KAGVTQTPRYLIKTRGQQVTLSCSPISGHRSVSWYQQTPGQGLQFLFEYFSETQRNKGNFPGRFSGRQFSNSRSEMNVSTLELGDSALYLCASRAGQGGELFFGEGSRLTVL.

This rearrangement joins TRBV18 to TRBJ2-7, with 10 bases fitting TRBD1. J was trimmed by 6 bases and V by 5 bases; bases with no gene match: 7. In germline, CDR1 is KGHSH, CDR2 LQKENI. This CDR3 contains 14 residues. The CDR3 bases are TGTGCCAGCTCATTCCGGACAGGGGGTGGCGAGCAGTACTTC. Protein product: CASSFRTGGGEQYF.

This clone was picked up a small number of times. The chain uses TRBV19 and TRBJ1-1; TRBD1 matches at 10 bases. Unmatched junction bases numbered 11, after V lost 3 bases and J lost 1 base. The CDR3 length is 18 residues. The V gene's germline CDR1 is LNHDA and CDR2 SQIVND (reference sequence). The CDR3 spells CASSIDRLGTGENTEAFF. CDR3 sequence (DNA): TGTGCCAGTAGTATCGACCGCCTAGGGACAGGGGAGAACACTGAAGCTTTCTTT.